The TCR beta chain described here comes from a study of blood T cell repertoires in COVID-19. The protocol was immunoSEQ multiplex PCR, while the TCRdb copy is restricted to in-frame clones and leaves out a portion. This table holds about 74,000 clones, about 69% found once. The CDR3 contains 16 residues. Germline V gene sequence: CDR1 SGHTS, CDR2 YDEGEE. The V segment lost 6 bases and the J segment 3 bases; nucleotides outside the gene matches: 12. V gene TRBV5-8 combines with J gene TRBJ2-1; the match to TRBD2 covers 7 bases. The sample comprised peripheral blood. This TCR was sampled from a man in his 70s with acute or convalescent COVID-19. The CDR3 DNA follows: TGTGCCAGCACCTTAACCGGGACTACGATCTACAATGAGCAGTTCTTC. Translated, it gives CASTLTGTTIYNEQFF. Full variable domain (remainder filled in from reference TRBV5-8 and TRBJ2-1): EAGVTQSPTHLIKTRGQQATLRCSPISGHTSVYWYQQALGLGLQFLLWYDEGEERNRGNFPPRFSGRQFPNYSSELNVNALELEDSALYLCASTLTGTTIYNEQFFGPGTRLTVL.